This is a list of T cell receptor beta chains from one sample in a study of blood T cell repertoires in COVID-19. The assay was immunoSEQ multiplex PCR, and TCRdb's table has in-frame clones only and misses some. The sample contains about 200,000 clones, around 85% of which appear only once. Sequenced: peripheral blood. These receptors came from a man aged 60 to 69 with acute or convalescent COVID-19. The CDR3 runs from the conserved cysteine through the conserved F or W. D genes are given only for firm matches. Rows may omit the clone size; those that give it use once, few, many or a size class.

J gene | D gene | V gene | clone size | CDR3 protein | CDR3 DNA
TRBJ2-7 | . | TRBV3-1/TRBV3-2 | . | CASSQHDYRYEQYF | TGTGCCAGCAGCCAACACGACTACCGGTACGAGCAGTACTTC
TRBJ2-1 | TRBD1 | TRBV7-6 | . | CASSLSTGGYNEQFF | TGTGCCAGCAGCCTAAGTACAGGGGGCTACAATGAGCAGTTCTTC
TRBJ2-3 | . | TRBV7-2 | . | CASSLRETDTQYF | TGTGCCAGCAGCTTGAGAGAGACAGATACGCAGTATTTT
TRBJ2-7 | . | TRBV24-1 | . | CATSDPIQYEQYF | TGTGCCACCAGTGATCCGATACAATACGAGCAGTACTTC
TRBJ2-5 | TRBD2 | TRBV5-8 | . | CASSWTSGVKTQYF | TGTGCCAGCAGCTGGACTAGCGGGGTAAAGACCCAGTACTTC
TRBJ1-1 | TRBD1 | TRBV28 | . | CASSLRTGRGNTEAFF | TGTGCCAGCAGTTTAAGGACAGGTCGAGGTAACACTGAAGCTTTCTTT
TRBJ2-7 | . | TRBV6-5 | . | CASRRTHAGFEQYF | TGTGCCAGCAGACGAACACACGCAGGGTTTGAGCAGTACTTC
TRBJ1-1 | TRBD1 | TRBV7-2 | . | CASAGQENTEAFF | TGTGCCAGCGCGGGACAGGAGAACACTGAAGCTTTCTTT
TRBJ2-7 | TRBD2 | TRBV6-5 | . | CASSLAGESYEQYF | TGTGCCAGCAGCTTAGCGGGAGAATCCTACGAGCAGTACTTC
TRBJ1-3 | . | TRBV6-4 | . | CASSEGASGNTIYF | TGTGCCAGCAGTGAAGGGGCATCTGGAAACACCATATATTTT
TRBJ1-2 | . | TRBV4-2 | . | CASSQDQLGVDIYGYTF | TGTGCCAGCAGCCAAGATCAATTAGGGGTAGATATCTATGGCTACACCTTC
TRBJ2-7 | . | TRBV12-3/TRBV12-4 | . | CASSYGLSDEQYF | TGTGCCAGCAGTTATGGGCTCTCGGACGAGCAGTACTTC
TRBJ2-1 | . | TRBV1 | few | CTSSQDGGSGSEQFF | TGCACCAGCAGCCAAGATGGAGGGTCAGGGAGTGAGCAGTTCTTC
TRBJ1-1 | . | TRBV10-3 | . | CAISVDSYSTEAFF | TGTGCCATCAGTGTGGACAGTTACTCGACTGAAGCTTTCTTT
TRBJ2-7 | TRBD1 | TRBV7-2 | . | CASSSRQGSREQYF | TGTGCCAGCAGCTCCCGACAGGGGAGTAGGGAGCAGTACTTC
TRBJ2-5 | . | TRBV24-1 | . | CATSDPTWQETQYF | TGTGCCACCAGTGACCCTACTTGGCAAGAGACCCAGTACTTC
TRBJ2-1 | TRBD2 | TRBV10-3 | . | CAIRAETSDVEQFF | TGTGCCATCAGGGCTGAGACTAGCGACGTTGAGCAGTTCTTC
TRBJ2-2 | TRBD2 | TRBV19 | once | CASKGLGAGEVTGELFF | TGTGCCAGTAAGGGACTCGGGGCGGGAGAGGTCACCGGGGAGCTGTTTTTT
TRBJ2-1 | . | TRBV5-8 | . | CASSERERVSSYNEQFF | TGTGCCAGCAGCGAGAGGGAGAGGGTCAGCTCCTACAATGAGCAGTTCTTC
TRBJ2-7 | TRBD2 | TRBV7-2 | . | CASSLGLAGGSYEQYF | TGTGCCAGCAGCTTAGGGCTAGCGGGAGGCTCCTACGAGCAGTACTTC
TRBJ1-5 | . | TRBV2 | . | CASRSGLRGSNQPQHF | TGTGCCAGCAGATCGGGACTGCGGGGTAGCAATCAGCCCCAGCATTTT
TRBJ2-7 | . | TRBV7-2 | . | CASSLSRGEQYF | TGTGCCAGCAGCTTAAGCCGCGGCGAGCAGTACTTC
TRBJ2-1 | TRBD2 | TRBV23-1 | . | CASSQSRLLAGVFNEQFF | TGCGCCAGCAGTCAATCACGGTTGCTAGCGGGAGTATTCAATGAGCAGTTCTTC
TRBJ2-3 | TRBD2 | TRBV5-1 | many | CASRSSGTGDTQYF | TGCGCCAGCAGGAGTAGCGGGACGGGAGATACGCAGTATTTT
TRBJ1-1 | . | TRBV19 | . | CASSMREWNTEAFF | TGTGCCAGTAGTATGAGGGAATGGAACACTGAAGCTTTCTTT
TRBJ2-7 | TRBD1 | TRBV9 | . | CASSAQQGRGDEQYF | TGTGCCAGCAGCGCCCAACAGGGGCGAGGCGACGAGCAGTACTTC
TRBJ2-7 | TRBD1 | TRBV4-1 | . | CASSQEGTDSYEQYF | TGCGCCAGCAGCCAAGAAGGGACAGACTCCTACGAGCAGTACTTC
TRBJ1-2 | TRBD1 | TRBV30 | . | CAWAQGGYGYTF | TGTGCCTGGGCGCAGGGGGGATACGGCTACACCTTC
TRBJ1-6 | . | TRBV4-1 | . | CASSQEPSHNNSPLHF | TGCGCCAGCAGCCAAGAGCCTTCACATAATAATTCACCCCTCCACTTT
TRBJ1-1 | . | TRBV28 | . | CASSHKRGTEAFF | TGTGCCAGCAGTCATAAAAGGGGCACTGAAGCTTTCTTT
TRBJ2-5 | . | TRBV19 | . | CASSITLAGETQYF | TGTGCCAGTAGTATAACACTAGCAGGGGAGACCCAGTACTTC
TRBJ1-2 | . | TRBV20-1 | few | CSAAVGGGYTF | TGCAGTGCGGCGGTTGGGGGCGGCTACACCTTC
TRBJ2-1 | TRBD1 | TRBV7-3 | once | CASSSPFRDRDNNEQFF | TGTGCCAGCAGCTCCCCCTTCCGGGACAGGGACAACAATGAGCAGTTCTTC
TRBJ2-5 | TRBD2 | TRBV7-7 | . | CASTPGTSGQETQYF | TGTGCTAGCACTCCTGGGACTAGCGGCCAAGAGACCCAGTACTTC
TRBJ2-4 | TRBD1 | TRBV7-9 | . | CASSQGTGVLFAKNIQYF | TGTGCCAGCAGCCAAGGGACAGGTGTTTTATTTGCCAAAAACATTCAGTACTTC
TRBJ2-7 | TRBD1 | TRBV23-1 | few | CASSQWDSGLGEQYF | TGCGCCAGCAGTCAATGGGACAGTGGTCTTGGCGAGCAGTACTTC
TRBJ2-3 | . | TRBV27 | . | CASSLYHGQPKGTDTQYF | TGTGCCAGCAGTTTATACCACGGACAACCAAAGGGCACAGATACGCAGTATTTT
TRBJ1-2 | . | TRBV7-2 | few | CASSGEGTRRSGYTF | TGTGCCAGCAGCGGGGAGGGGACCCGACGTAGCGGCTACACCTTC
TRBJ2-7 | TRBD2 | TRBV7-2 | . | CASSLPGRAYEQYF | TGTGCCAGCAGCTTACCCGGGAGGGCCTACGAGCAGTACTTC
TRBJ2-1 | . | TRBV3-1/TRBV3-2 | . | CASSWWEGGDEQFF | TGTGCCAGCAGCTGGTGGGAGGGGGGGGATGAGCAGTTCTTC
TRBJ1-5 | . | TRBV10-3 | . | CAISESIQQRNQPQHF | TGTGCCATCAGTGAGTCGATACAGCAAAGAAATCAGCCCCAGCATTTT
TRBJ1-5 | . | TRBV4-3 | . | CASSQDSQGLRQPQHF | TGCGCCAGCAGCCAAGATTCCCAGGGGCTTAGGCAGCCCCAGCATTTT
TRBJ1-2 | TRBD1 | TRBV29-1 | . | CSAKSPGTGGSGYTF | TGCAGCGCCAAAAGTCCCGGGACAGGGGGCAGTGGCTACACCTTC
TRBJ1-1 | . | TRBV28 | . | CASRSGKAFNTEAFF | TGTGCCAGCAGGAGCGGTAAGGCCTTCAACACTGAAGCTTTCTTT
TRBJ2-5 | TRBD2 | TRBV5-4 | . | CASSPGGGRQETQYF | TGTGCCAGCAGCCCTGGGGGAGGGCGGCAAGAGACCCAGTACTTC
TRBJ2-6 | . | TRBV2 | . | CASSDEATGANVLTF | TGTGCCAGCAGTGACGAGGCGACTGGGGCCAACGTCCTGACTTTC
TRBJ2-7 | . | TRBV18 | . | CASSPMVGQTYEQYF | TGTGCCAGCTCACCAATGGTAGGACAGACCTACGAGCAGTACTTC
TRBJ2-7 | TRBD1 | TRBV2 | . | CASSKEGASYEQYF | TGTGCCAGCAGTAAAGAGGGGGCCTCCTACGAGCAGTACTTC
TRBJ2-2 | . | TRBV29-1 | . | CSVPGRFTGELFF | TGCAGCGTTCCAGGCAGGTTCACCGGGGAGCTGTTTTTT
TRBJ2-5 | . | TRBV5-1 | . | CASSLGAIHYQETQYF | TGCGCCAGCAGCTTGGGGGCCATTCACTACCAAGAGACCCAGTACTTC
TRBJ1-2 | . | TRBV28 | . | CASSNRNLDSRLLGYTF | TGTGCCAGCAGTAATAGGAACCTGGACTCAAGGTTATTAGGCTACACCTTC
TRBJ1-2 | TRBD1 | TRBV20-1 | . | CSASEGGGYTF | TGCAGTGCTTCCGAAGGGGGCGGCTACACCTTC
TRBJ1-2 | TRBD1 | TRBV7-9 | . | CASSSGGNRNGYTF | TGTGCCAGCAGCTCAGGGGGCAATCGAAATGGCTACACCTTC